One and the same sample provided the 18 T cell receptor beta chains below, sequenced in a study of cytomegalovirus exposure and HLA in healthy donors (dated by TCRdb to 2016 to 2017). The protocol used for the library was the immunoSEQ multiplex PCR assay. The multiplex PCR relied on a mix of 60 forward primers for TCR Vbeta segments and 13 reverse primers for TCR Jbeta segments. TCRdb provides this immuneACCESS table in a form limited to in-frame rearrangements. Some clones are lacking; in checked studies, under half of them reflect an unresolved V gene, and why the rest are absent is not known. The sample table contains some 190,000 clones; only one count was recorded for roughly 76% of them. The top ten hold 2.1% of the sample. Input material: PBMCs. Receptor source: a woman in her 30s in good health and CMV-seropositive.

The V gene is TRBV5-6, the J gene TRBJ2-2, with 10 positions matching TRBD1. From germline, CDR1 is SGHDT and CDR2 YYEEEE. V shed 4 bases and J 5 bases; nucleotides not matched to a gene: 17. CDR3 size: 19 residues. The CDR3 DNA reads TGTGCCAGCAGCCCGACCGCAGACAGGGGGCTTTGGTGGACCGGGGAGCTGTTTTTT. It translates to CASSPTADRGLWWTGELFF.

This chain joins TRBV7-3 and TRBJ2-1; no reliable D call. The CDR3 length is 14 residues. V was clipped by 2 bases and J by 1 base, with 6 bases between them. In germline, CDR1 is SGHTA, CDR2 FQGTGA. This CDR3 reads CASSLRGSYNEQFF. The CDR3 DNA follows: TGTGCCAGCAGCTTACGCGGATCCTACAATGAGCAGTTCTTC.

This chain uses TRBV28 with TRBJ2-7, with TRBD2 matching 11 bases. Trimming at V came to 6 bases and at J to 0 bases, leaving 10 bases not matched to a gene. Germline V gene lookup returns CDR1 MDHEN and CDR2 SYDVKM. This CDR3 spans 17 amino acids. The CDR3 sequence is CASSRLAGPKSSYEQYF. As DNA, the CDR3 is TGTGCCAGCAGCAGACTAGCGGGACCCAAGAGCTCCTACGAGCAGTACTTC.

CDR3 DNA: TGTGCCAGCAGCTTTGGAGGGAATGGCTACACCTTC. Translating gives CASSFGGNGYTF. The chain employs TRBV7-2 and TRBJ1-2; D remains unclear. Trimming removed 3 bases from V and 6 bases from J, with 8 bases in between. In germline, CDR1 is SGHTA, CDR2 FQGNSA. The CDR3 spans 12 residues.

CDR3 amino acids: CSALAHATQYF. Written as DNA, the CDR3 is TGCAGCGCCCTAGCCCACGCGACCCAGTACTTC. This chain links TRBV29-1 with TRBJ2-5, with D possibly being TRBD2 (5 bases). The CDR3 has 11 amino acids. V shed 7 bases and J shed 7 bases, with 13 bases lying between them. Germline CDR1 and CDR2: SQVTM and ANQGSEA.

The V and J genes are TRBV7-8 and TRBJ1-4, with 11 positions matching TRBD1. The junction had 12 bases not matched to a gene; V was cut back by 5 bases and J by 7 bases. Per germline, CDR1 SGHVS and CDR2 FQNEAQ. This CDR3 region has 17 residues. The CDR3 loop reads CASSPDRGRARREKLFF. CDR3 bases: TGTGCCAGCAGCCCGGACAGGGGGCGAGCTCGCCGTGAAAAACTGTTTTTT. The variable domain in full, completed from reference TRBV7-8 and TRBJ1-4, reads GAGVSQSPRYKVAKRGQDVALRCDPISGHVSLFWYQQALGQGPEFLTYFQNEAQLDKSGLPSDRFFAERPEGSVSTLKIQRTQQEDSAVYLCASSPDRGRARREKLFFGSGTQLSVL.

This rearrangement joins TRBV5-6 to TRBJ2-7, with D perhaps matching TRBD1 (5 bases). The CDR3 has 14 residues. With 4 bases removed from V and 3 bases from J, the gap between germline ends came to 14 bases. Germline V gives CDR1 SGHDT, CDR2 YYEEEE. The CDR3 spells CASSRKSQGYEQYF. The CDR3 bases are TGTGCCAGCAGCCGCAAAAGCCAGGGCTACGAGCAGTACTTC.

The chain couples TRBV5-6 to TRBJ1-4; 7 bases agree with TRBD1. There are 13 residues in the CDR3. Germline loops: CDR1 SGHDT, CDR2 YYEEEE. The V gene end was trimmed by 4 bases and the J gene end by 6 bases; junction bases not matched to a gene: 3. DNA for the CDR3: TGTGCCAGCAGCCGACAGGGTGATGAAAAACTGTTTTTT. This gives the protein CASSRQGDEKLFF.

The chain combines TRBV30 with TRBJ2-7; 7 nucleotides align to TRBD2. The CDR3 loop spans 12 amino acids. Germline V gene lookup returns CDR1 GTSNPN and CDR2 SVGIG (reference sequence). The ends lost 4 bases at V and 7 bases at J; junction bases unmatched: 7. Here the CDR3 reads CAWKPRGIEQYF. The CDR3 nucleotides read TGTGCCTGGAAACCGCGGGGGATTGAGCAGTACTTC.

V gene TRBV10-3 combines with J gene TRBJ2-7; the match to TRBD2 covers 9 bases. CDR1 is ENHRY, CDR2 SYGVKD, per germline. With V trimmed by 5 bases and J by 3 bases, 5 bases remained unmatched. This CDR3 contains 14 residues. The CDR3 nucleotides read TGTGCCATCAGTCAGCTAGCGGGGAACTACGAGCAGTACTTC. This encodes CAISQLAGNYEQYF.

The sample holds a few counts of this clone. The chain combines TRBV11-2 with TRBJ1-2; D is unclear. Germline V gives CDR1 SGHAT, CDR2 FQNNGV. The CDR3 has 15 residues. Trimming took 5 bases from V and 5 from J, leaving 18 bases between them. CDR3 sequence reads: CASSRVGATGYGYTF. CDR3 DNA sequence: TGTGCCAGCAGCCGCGTTGGCGCAACGGGGTATGGCTACACCTTC.

The rearrangement links TRBV10-3 to TRBJ1-3; 10 bases map to TRBD1. This CDR3 spans 17 amino acids. Unmatched junction bases numbered 13, after V lost 11 bases and J lost 0 bases. The V gene's germline CDR1 is ENHRY and CDR2 SYGVKD. The CDR3 region is CASLPGQGTASGNTIYF. As DNA, the CDR3 is TGTGCCTCACTCCCGGGACAGGGGACGGCCTCTGGAAACACCATATATTTT.

The table lists this clone with a few counts. The chain has TRBV11-3 and TRBJ1-1; D unresolved. CDR1 and CDR2 (germline): SGHNT, YENEEA. V was shortened by 1 base and J by 1 base, with 7 bases between the two germline ends. The CDR3 extends over 14 amino acids. The CDR3 DNA is TGTGCCAGCAGCTTAGCGGGGAAGAACACTGAAGCTTTCTTT. Its protein product is CASSLAGKNTEAFF.

In its sample, this clone was seen a few times. The chain has TRBV2 and TRBJ2-3, with D possibly being TRBD2 (6 bases). Germline V gene lookup returns CDR1 SNHLY and CDR2 FYNNEI. The V end lost 2 bases, the J end lost 1 base, and 10 bases lay between the germline ends. This CDR3 region has 15 residues. The CDR3 region is CASSEWGLRTDTQYF. The DNA of the CDR3 is TGTGCCAGCAGTGAATGGGGACTCCGCACAGATACGCAGTATTTT. The entire variable domain, with the rest obtained from reference TRBV2 and TRBJ2-3, is as follows: EPEVTQTPSHQVTQMGQEVILRCVPISNHLYFYWYRQILGQKVEFLVSFYNNEISEKSEIFDDQFSVERPDGSNFTLKIRSTKLEDSAMYFCASSEWGLRTDTQYFGPGTRLTVL.

The chain is built from TRBV28 and TRBJ1-2, with a weak D call TRBD1 (6 bases). This CDR3 region has 15 residues. The germline gives CDR1 MDHEN, CDR2 SYDVKM. Trimming shortened V by 3 bases and J by 1 base, and 12 bases separated the two germline ends. CDR3 protein: CASSLDSQGNYGYTF. The DNA of the CDR3 is TGTGCCAGCAGTTTGGACAGCCAGGGTAACTATGGCTACACCTTC.

J is TRBJ1-5 and V is TRBV5-1; 8 positions match TRBD1. The germline V gene has CDR1 SGHRS and CDR2 YFSETQ. The CDR3 loop spans 14 amino acids. Germline trimming cut 2 bases from V and 7 bases from J; bases unmatched to any gene: 5. CDR3 amino acids: CASSFRTGQQPQHF. In nucleotides, the CDR3 is TGCGCCAGCAGCTTTAGGACAGGGCAACAGCCCCAGCATTTT. Drawing the rest from reference TRBV5-1 and TRBJ1-5, the complete variable domain is KAGVTQTPRYLIKTRGQQVTLSCSPISGHRSVSWYQQTPGQGLQFLFEYFSETQRNKGNFPGRFSGRQFSNSRSEMNVSTLELGDSALYLCASSFRTGQQPQHFGDGTRLSIL.

The rearrangement uses TRBV30 and TRBJ1-1; a weak D match, TRBD1 (6 bases). Deletions cut 2 bases from V and 6 bases from J, with 16 bases between. The CDR3 runs to 14 residues. Per germline, CDR1 GTSNPN and CDR2 SVGIG (reference sequence). The CDR3 coding sequence is TGTGCCTGGAGTAATCAGGGGTTTATGTCTGAAGCTTTCTTT. It translates to CAWSNQGFMSEAFF.

The chain is built from TRBV30 and TRBJ2-7, with D possibly matching TRBD1 (6 bases). CDR3 length: 11 residues. V was clipped by 4 bases and J by 5 bases, with 9 bases between them. CDR1 GTSNPN and CDR2 SVGIG come from the germline V gene (reference sequence). The CDR3 DNA sequence: TGTGCCTGGAACAGGGAGCACGAGCAGTACTTC. Its protein product is CAWNREHEQYF.